A single sample is the source of the 21 T cell receptor beta chains below, sequenced in a study of cytomegalovirus exposure and HLA in healthy donors (dated by TCRdb to the late 2010s). Receptor libraries were prepared by the immunoSEQ multiplex PCR assay. A mixture of 60 forward primers for TCR Vbeta segments and 13 reverse primers for TCR Jbeta segments was used in the multiplex PCR. Sourced from immuneACCESS, this table was stored by TCRdb with only in-frame sequences that have V and J called. A share of the clones is absent; for the studies checked, an unresolved V gene accounts for under half, and the remainder has no known explanation. This sample gives approximately 140,000 clones in total; roughly 63% of them show up just once. The top ten clonotypes cover about 7.1% of the sample. Sequenced sample: PBMCs. Receptors were obtained from a woman in her fifties or sixties in good health and CMV-seropositive.

This chain uses TRBV4-3 with TRBJ2-7; D is perhaps TRBD1 (7 bases). CDR1 and CDR2 (germline): LGHNA, YSLEER. V was clipped by 1 base and J by 0 bases, with 10 bases between them. CDR3 length: 15 residues. CDR3 bases: TGCGCCAGCAGCCAAGCAGGGGGGAGCTCCTACGAGCAGTACTTC. Residues: CASSQAGGSSYEQYF.

This chain uses TRBV5-1 with TRBJ2-1, with TRBD2 matching over 8 bases. V lost 0 bases to trimming and J lost 7 bases; unmatched junction nucleotides: 12. There are 17 residues in the CDR3. CDR1 is SGHRS and CDR2 is YFSETQ in the germline V gene. CDR3 loop: CASSLGGSSGSQNEQFF. CDR3 DNA sequence: TGCGCCAGCAGCTTGGGGGGGAGCAGCGGGAGTCAGAATGAGCAGTTCTTC.

This clone has more than one count but fewer than ten. This rearrangement joins TRBV9 to TRBJ2-1; D ambiguous. Between the trimmed V and J ends, which lost 4 bases and 2 bases, there was a span of 7 bases. Looked up from germline, CDR1 is SGDLS and CDR2 is YYNGEE. This CDR3 has 13 residues. The CDR3 DNA reads TGTGCCAGCAGCTCCCAGACCTACAATGAGCAGTTCTTC. This encodes CASSSQTYNEQFF.

In regard to this clone: In the same sample, other DNA sequences code for this CDR3. The chain employs TRBV27 and TRBJ2-1; 7 nucleotides match TRBD2. Unmatched junction bases numbered 3, after V lost 5 bases and J lost 2 bases. The CDR3 covers 14 residues. The germline CDR1 and CDR2 sequences are MNHEY and SMNVEV (reference sequence). The CDR3 bases are TGTGCCAGCAGTCCAAGCGGGACCTACAATGAGCAGTTCTTC. Amino acids: CASSPSGTYNEQFF.

The V gene is TRBV6-5, the J gene TRBJ2-7; D is perhaps TRBD2 (6 bases). V was shortened by 0 bases and J by 0 bases, with 12 bases between the two germline ends. The CDR3 sequence is 16 residues long. The germline V gene encodes CDR1 MNHEY and CDR2 SVGAGI. This CDR3 is CASSYSVDGSSYEQYF. Written as DNA, the CDR3 is TGTGCCAGCAGTTACTCGGTCGACGGGAGCTCCTACGAGCAGTACTTC.

The chain carries TRBV2 and TRBJ2-5, with D unresolved. Judging by the DNA end, TRBJ2-7 fits better; the J call may be wrong. The CDR3 is made up of 15 amino acids. Germline CDR1 is SNHLY and CDR2 is FYNNEI. The CDR3 bases are TGTGCCAGCAGTGATCTCGGGTGGAGCTCCTACGAGCAGTACTTC. Amino acid sequence: CASSDLGWSSYEQYF.

The rearrangement links TRBV6-5 to TRBJ2-1, with 7 positions matching TRBD1. CDR3 length equals 15 residues. CDR1 is MNHEY, CDR2 SVGAGI, per germline. J gave up 8 bases and V 6 bases, and 13 bases lay outside the gene matches. This CDR3 is CASSSRQGVRDEQFF. In DNA form, the CDR3 reads TGTGCCAGCAGCTCCCGACAGGGTGTACGGGATGAGCAGTTCTTC.

Only a few counts were recorded for this clone. This chain joins TRBV18 and TRBJ1-1; D unresolved. Germline CDR1 and CDR2: KGHSH and LQKENI. V was pared by 3 bases and J by 6 bases, with 14 bases between. This CDR3 region has 14 residues. CDR3 bases: TGTGCCAGCTCACCCGGACGGGTGGAGGCTGAAGCTTTCTTT. Encoded protein: CASSPGRVEAEAFF.

The table lists this clone with a count of one. V and J are TRBV9 and TRBJ1-2, with 9 bases lining up with TRBD1. The CDR3 loop spans 15 amino acids. V shed 3 bases and J 3 bases; nucleotides not matched to a gene: 6. Germline V gene sequence: CDR1 SGDLS, CDR2 YYNGEE. The CDR3 region is CASSGRTGEDYGYTF. CDR3 nucleotide sequence: TGTGCCAGCAGCGGGCGGACAGGGGAGGACTATGGCTACACCTTC.

V gene TRBV2 combines with J gene TRBJ2-1; no reliable D call. The CDR3 runs 13 residues. CDR1 SNHLY and CDR2 FYNNEI come from the germline V gene. V shed 8 bases and J shed 8 bases, with 16 bases lying between them. The CDR3 reads CASRFEAGHEQFF. The CDR3 coding sequence is TGTGCCAGCCGCTTTGAAGCTGGGCATGAGCAGTTCTTC.

The chain recombines TRBV7-6 with TRBJ2-7, with D uncertain. Trimming took off 0 bases at V and 4 bases at J, with 7 bases between the two ends. Per the germline V gene, CDR1 is SGHVS and CDR2 is FNYEAQ. The CDR3 totals 13 residues. The CDR3 here is CASSLAQIYEQYF. The CDR3 DNA follows: TGTGCCAGCAGCTTAGCACAGATATACGAGCAGTACTTC.

This clone was counted a few times. The J gene is TRBJ2-7, the V gene TRBV11-3; 9 bases agree with TRBD2. CDR1 is SGHNT, CDR2 YENEEA, per germline. The CDR3 covers 13 residues. V lost 3 bases, J lost 5 bases, and 2 bases stayed unmatched. CDR3 in amino acids: CASSFSGSDEQYF. In DNA form, the CDR3 reads TGTGCCAGCAGCTTTAGCGGGAGTGACGAGCAGTACTTC.

CDR3: CASRTSGTYEQYF. CDR3 DNA sequence: TGTGCCAGCAGGACTAGCGGCACCTACGAGCAGTACTTC. The V call is TRBV6-6, the J call TRBJ2-7, with 9 bases that match TRBD2. The germline V gene has CDR1 MNHNY and CDR2 SVGAGI (reference sequence). The V gene end was trimmed by 6 bases and the J gene end by 2 bases; junction bases not matched to a gene: 2. The CDR3 consists of 13 residues.

The chain carries TRBV6-5 and TRBJ1-5, with a weak D call TRBD1 (6 bases). The CDR3 is 14 amino acids. V was shortened by 2 bases and J by 5 bases, with 10 bases between the two germline ends. The germline gives CDR1 MNHEY, CDR2 SVGAGI. The CDR3 bases are TGTGCCAGCAGTTACGGACAGTTCTATCAGCCCCAGCATTTT. It specifies CASSYGQFYQPQHF.

This clone was observed a few times. V usage is TRBV11-3 and J usage is TRBJ2-1, with 9 bases aligning to TRBD2. Per germline, CDR1 SGHNT and CDR2 YENEEA. CDR3 length: 18 amino acids. V shed 0 bases and J 6 bases; nucleotides not matched to a gene: 12. This CDR3 is CASSLDGLASGAGNEQFF. CDR3 in DNA: TGTGCCAGCAGCTTAGATGGCTTGGCTAGCGGGGCAGGCAATGAGCAGTTCTTC. The complete variable domain, with remaining parts taken from reference TRBV11-3 and TRBJ2-1, reads EAGVVQSPRYKIIEKKQPVAFWCNPISGHNTLYWYLQNLGQGPELLIRYENEEAVDDSQLPKDRFSAERLKGVDSTLKIQPAELGDSAVYLCASSLDGLASGAGNEQFFGPGTRLTVL.

CDR3 sequence (DNA): TGTGCCAGCAGCGTAGTGACAGGAGAGACCCAGTACTTC. This translates into CASSVVTGETQYF. The chain is built from TRBV9 and TRBJ2-5, with D tentatively TRBD1 (6 bases). The germline gives CDR1 SGDLS, CDR2 YYNGEE. This CDR3 contains 13 residues. V was pared by 0 bases and J by 4 bases, with 7 bases between.

This rearrangement joins TRBV7-2 to TRBJ2-7; 8 nucleotides agree with TRBD2. The CDR3 contains 15 residues. Trimming removed 5 bases from V and 1 base from J; junction bases left unmatched: 7. CDR1 is SGHTA and CDR2 is FQGNSA in the germline V gene. The CDR3, as DNA: TGTGCCAGCAGCCCTACTAGCGGCCGTTCCTACGAGCAGTACTTC. Amino acid sequence: CASSPTSGRSYEQYF.

This chain uses TRBV29-1 with TRBJ2-1; the match to TRBD1 covers 9 bases. The CDR3 length is 15 residues. V lost 7 bases, J lost 7 bases, and 14 bases stayed unmatched. Germline CDR1 SQVTM, CDR2 ANQGSEA. The CDR3 DNA is TGCAGCGCTAACCCCCGGGACAGGGCCGGTAATGAGCAGTTCTTC. This gives the protein CSANPRDRAGNEQFF.

The rearrangement joins TRBV5-6 to TRBJ2-2; D may be TRBD1 (5 bases). The CDR3 is 13 amino acids. V gave up 2 bases and J gave up 4 bases, with 6 bases separating them. CDR1 and CDR2 (germline): SGHDT, YYEEEE. CDR3 nucleotide sequence: TGTGCCAGCAGCTTAGGGGCCACCGGGGAGCTGTTTTTT. It codes for CASSLGATGELFF.

The J gene is TRBJ2-7, the V gene TRBV9; 7 bases align to TRBD2. Germline-derived CDR1 and CDR2 are SGDLS and YYNGEE. This CDR3 comprises 15 residues. The V and J ends lost 4 bases and 0 bases, in that order; junction bases with no gene match: 7. CDR3 loop: CASSPSSGVSYEQYF. The CDR3 DNA follows: TGTGCCAGCAGCCCCTCCAGCGGGGTCTCCTACGAGCAGTACTTC.

This chain uses TRBV27 with TRBJ2-7, with D perhaps TRBD1 (6 bases). Germline values: CDR1 MNHEY, CDR2 SMNVEV (reference sequence). Trimming stripped 3 bases from V and 4 bases from J, with 10 bases between. The CDR3 runs to 13 residues. The DNA for the CDR3 is TGTGCCAGCAGTTTTGGGGGCTCTTACGAGCAGTACTTC. It is translated as CASSFGGSYEQYF.